The source of this T cell receptor beta chain is a study of blood T cell repertoires in COVID-19. Study as a whole: T cells, B-cell-depleted T cells, or PBMCs provided the cDNA or gDNA that served as material.

Original processing methods: Quantification of nucleated cells was approximated via reference gene primer amplification. Sequenced by immunoSEQ multiplex PCR; TCRdb stores in-frame clones only, minus some. The V and J calls and clone size were taken over from that table, and D and trimming were inferred from the DNA. Of under 450,000 clones in the sample, around nine tenths were seen once. The receptor comes from a woman aged 40 to 55 with COVID-19, enrolled during active disease. The source material was peripheral blood.

CDR3 amino acids: CASSTLVGSGSPLHF. CDR3 sequence (DNA): TGTGCCAGCAGCACGTTGGTGGGGAGCGGTTCACCCCTCCACTTT. J is TRBJ1-6 and V is TRBV5-6; D gene unclear. V lost 4 bases and J 9 bases, leaving 17 bases between the germline ends. The CDR3 has 15 amino acids. Per germline, CDR1 SGHDT and CDR2 YYEEEE.